This T cell receptor beta chain was captured by sequencing in a study of blood T cells in healthy people across ages. Alongside a J-beta primer mix, a sample-barcoded 5' primer served in a second PCR lasting about 7 to 11 cycles. TCRdb fed the 5' RACE reads into MiXCR, producing one record per CDR3 protein. The sample shows 650,000 to 800,000 distinct CDR3 sequences, under 45% of them seen only once. This receptor was taken from a man between 60 and 70 years old in good health. Sequenced material: blood.

The CDR3 sequence is CSASGPPGQGSGANVLTF. The CDR3 nucleotides read TGCAGTGCTAGTGGACCCCCGGGACAGGGTTCTGGGGCCAACGTCCTGACTTTC. The genes are TRBV20-1 and TRBJ2-6; 9 bases match TRBD1. The CDR3 contains 18 residues. The J segment lost 1 base and the V segment lost 3 bases, leaving 10 bases of the junction unmatched. Germline CDR1 reads DFQATT; CDR2 reads SNEGSKA (reference sequence).